The present T cell receptor beta chain was sequenced within a study of CD8 T cells in Susac syndrome. The study used treatment-naive patients who had stable or active relapsing-remitting disease as multiple sclerosis controls. Purification of the CD8+ and CD4+ T cells relied on negative isolation, and TEMRA cells underwent FACS enrichment. With random hexamers, roughly 0.45 to 1 ug RNA was reverse transcribed. Across 54 Vbeta and 13 Jbeta, TCR beta CDR3 was amplified with immunoSEQ multiplex PCR. TCRdb redid the calling of the immunoSEQ multiplex PCR reads with MiXCR, one entry per CDR3 protein. The table includes about 200,000 distinct CDR3 sequences, approximately 95% detected once. V was pared by 2 bases and J by 2 bases, with 6 bases between. The CDR3 has 13 amino acids. Per the germline V gene, CDR1 is LGHDT and CDR2 is YNNKEL (reference sequence).

The sample was CD4+ T cells from PBMCs. The source of this sequence is a human donor with multiple sclerosis. The chain has TRBV3-1 and TRBJ2-5; D is unclear. The CDR3 DNA reads TGTGCCAGCAGCCAAAACCAGCAAGAGACCCAGTACTTC. Its protein product is CASSQNQQETQYF.